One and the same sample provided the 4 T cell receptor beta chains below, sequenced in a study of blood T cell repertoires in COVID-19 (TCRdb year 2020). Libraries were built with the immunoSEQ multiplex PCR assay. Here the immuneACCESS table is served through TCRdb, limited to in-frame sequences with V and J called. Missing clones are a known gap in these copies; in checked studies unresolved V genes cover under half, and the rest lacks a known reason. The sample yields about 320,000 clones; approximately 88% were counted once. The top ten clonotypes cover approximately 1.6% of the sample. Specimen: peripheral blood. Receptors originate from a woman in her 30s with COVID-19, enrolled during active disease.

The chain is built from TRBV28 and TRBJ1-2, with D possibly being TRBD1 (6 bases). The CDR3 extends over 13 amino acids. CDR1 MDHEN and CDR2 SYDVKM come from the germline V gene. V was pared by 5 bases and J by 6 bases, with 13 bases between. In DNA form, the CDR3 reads TGTGCCAGCAGTCGCGACAGGCGGGATGGCTACACCTTC. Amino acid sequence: CASSRDRRDGYTF.

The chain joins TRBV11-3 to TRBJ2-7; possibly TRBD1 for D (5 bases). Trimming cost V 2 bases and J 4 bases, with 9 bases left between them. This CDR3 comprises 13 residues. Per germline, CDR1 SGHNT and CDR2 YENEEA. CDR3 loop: CASSLMDTYEQYF. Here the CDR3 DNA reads TGTGCCAGCAGCTTAATGGACACATACGAGCAGTACTTC.

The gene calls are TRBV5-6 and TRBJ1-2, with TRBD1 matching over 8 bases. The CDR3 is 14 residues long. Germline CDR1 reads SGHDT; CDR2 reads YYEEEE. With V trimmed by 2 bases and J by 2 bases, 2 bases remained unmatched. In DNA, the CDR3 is TGTGCCAGCAGCTTCTGGACAGGGAACTATGGCTACACCTTC. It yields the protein CASSFWTGNYGYTF.

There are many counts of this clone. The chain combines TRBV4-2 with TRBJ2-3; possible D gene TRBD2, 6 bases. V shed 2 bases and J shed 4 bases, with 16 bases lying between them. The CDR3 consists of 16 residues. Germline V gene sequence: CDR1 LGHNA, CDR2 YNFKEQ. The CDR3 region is CASSQLRGRVPDTQYF. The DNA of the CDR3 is TGTGCCAGCAGCCAACTGCGGGGCCGGGTCCCAGATACGCAGTATTTT.